This TCR beta chain came from a study of T cell responses to AZD1222 COVID-19 vaccine. Overall study results and limits: Donors were mostly white British, more females; clonal diversity possibly underestimated. Variant regions that are unmutated are reportedly the target of nearly half of spike-specific TCRs. There were vaccine-associated CD4 TCRs across spike, dominant at 160-218 and 743-854. Spike-specific TCR breadth and depth grew following two AZD1222 doses.

V shed 2 bases and J shed 6 bases, with 18 bases lying between them. Germline assignment: CDR1 SGHDT and CDR2 YYEEEE. This CDR3 is built from 15 residues. Note on this clone: Its antigen is not known.

The method was immunoSEQ multiplex PCR; TCRdb's version includes in-frame clones alone and lacks a portion of them. Among 150,000 to 200,000 clones listed, more than 80% were seen once. The clonotype was recovered from an adult in good health. The source was peripheral blood, collected on day 0 of AZD1222 vaccination. The rearrangement links TRBV5-6 to TRBJ2-7; D is perhaps TRBD2 (5 bases). CDR3: CASSFTGLRDGEQYF. CDR3 sequence (DNA): TGTGCCAGCAGCTTCACCGGACTTCGGGATGGCGAGCAGTACTTC.